The 5 T cell receptor beta chains reported below all come from one sample, sequenced in a study of shared clonotypes between healthy human individuals. Terminally differentiated effector memory CD45RA+ cells were left out of the naive CD8 fraction, which was CD45RO-negative and positively selected for CCR7. TCRdb keeps only in-frame clones here, not all; method: immunoSEQ multiplex PCR. The sample consists of a few million clones, roughly 95% of them appearing once. The specimen sequenced was naive CD8+ T cells from PBMCs. The receptors shown here come from a man between 18 and 29 years old in good health. Some clones in this sample may be carry-over from other donors' samples.

The chain uses TRBV30 and TRBJ2-7; maybe TRBD1 (6 bases). V shed 1 base and J shed 2 bases, with 12 bases lying between them. Germline values: CDR1 GTSNPN, CDR2 SVGIG (reference sequence). The CDR3 consists of 14 residues. As DNA, the CDR3 is TGTGCCTGGAGTGGGGGACACGGCGCCTACGAGCAGTACTTC. Its protein is CAWSGGHGAYEQYF.

The chain joins TRBV5-6 to TRBJ2-3; D is uncertain. The CDR3 runs 16 residues. Germline V gives CDR1 SGHDT, CDR2 YYEEEE. Trimming cost V 0 bases and J 1 base, with 12 bases left between them. In DNA form, the CDR3 reads TGTGCCAGCAGCTTGGGCCCCGACCTCCGCACAGATACGCAGTATTTT. Protein: CASSLGPDLRTDTQYF.

The V call is TRBV7-3, the J call TRBJ1-2; D unclear. Per the germline V gene, CDR1 is SGHTA and CDR2 is FQGTGA. There are 14 residues in the CDR3. V dropped 2 bases and J dropped 3 bases, with 10 bases sitting between them. The CDR3 DNA reads as TGTGCCAGCAGCTTATCGGGCAGCTACTATGGCTACACCTTC. It translates to CASSLSGSYYGYTF.

This chain uses TRBV30 with TRBJ1-5; 11 nucleotides align to TRBD1. Germline lookup yields CDR1 GTSNPN and CDR2 SVGIG (reference sequence). The CDR3 is 14 residues long. The J segment lost 1 base and the V segment lost 5 bases, leaving 1 base of the junction unmatched. The CDR3 spells CAWGTGGSNQPQHF. CDR3 in DNA: TGTGCCTGGGGGACAGGGGGAAGCAATCAGCCCCAGCATTTT.

The CDR3 nucleotides are TGTGCCAGCAGCGCGGGCCCTTATAAGGACTATGGCTACACCTTC. Its translation is CASSAGPYKDYGYTF. The chain carries TRBV7-2 and TRBJ1-2, with D hard to call. The CDR3 length is 15 residues. The germline V gene has CDR1 SGHTA and CDR2 FQGNSA. Trimming cost V 5 bases and J 3 bases, with 16 bases left between them.